This TCR beta chain was captured in a study of T cells in Graves' hyperthyroidism and ophthalmopathy. The study, taken as a whole, reports: Most thyroid-expanded clonotypes above 0.001 were also found in blood.

Remarks on this clonotype: What it binds is unknown.

Patients were excluded because of uncontrolled infection, other autoimmune disease, pregnancy or lactation. The PBMCs were taken from approximately 9.7 ml of fresh peripheral blood. Using RNA transcripts as the source, TCR beta CDR3 regions were amplified. First-round RT-PCR targeting the TCR CDR3 was performed with the HTBI primer set. TCRdb re-called the multiplex PCR reads with MiXCR, one entry per CDR3 protein. The sample yields 600,000 or so distinct CDR3 sequences, under 20% seen once. V was shortened by 5 bases and J by 0 bases, with 11 bases between the two germline ends. This CDR3 is built from 13 residues. Germline V gene lookup returns CDR1 DFQATT and CDR2 SNEGSKA (reference sequence).

Material for sequencing was blood. This clonotype was sampled from a woman between 25 and 40 years old with Graves' hyperthyroidism. The genes are TRBV20-1 and TRBJ2-7; maybe TRBD2 (5 bases). The CDR3 region has the DNA TGCAGTGCTTCCCCCGCGGGCTCCTACGAGCAGTACTTC. This encodes CSASPAGSYEQYF.